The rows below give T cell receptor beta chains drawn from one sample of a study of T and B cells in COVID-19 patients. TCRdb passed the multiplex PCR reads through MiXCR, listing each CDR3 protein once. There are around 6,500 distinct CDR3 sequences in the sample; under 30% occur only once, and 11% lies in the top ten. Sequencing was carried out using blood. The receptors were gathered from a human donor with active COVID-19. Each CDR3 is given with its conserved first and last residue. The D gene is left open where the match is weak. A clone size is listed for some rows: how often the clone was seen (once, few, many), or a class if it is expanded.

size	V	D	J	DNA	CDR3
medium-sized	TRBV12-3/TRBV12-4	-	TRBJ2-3	TGTGCCAGCAGTTTATTGAGAACGGATACGCAGTATTTT	CASSLLRTDTQYF
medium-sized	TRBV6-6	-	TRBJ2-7	TGTGCCAGCAGTTCAGGGGTCGAGGGGTACGAGCAGTACTTC	CASSSGVEGYEQYF
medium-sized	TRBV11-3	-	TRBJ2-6	TGTGCCAGCAGCTTATACTCCTCTGGGGCCAACGTCCTGACTTTC	CASSLYSSGANVLTF
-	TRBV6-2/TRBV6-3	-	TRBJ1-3	TGTGCCAGCAGTTACTCGAAGGCAGCTACCCGAAACACCATATATTTT	CASSYSKAATRNTIYF
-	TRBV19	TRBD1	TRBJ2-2	TGTGCCAGTAGTATCTCGGGGACAGGGGGCACCGGGGAGCTGTTTTTT	CASSISGTGGTGELFF
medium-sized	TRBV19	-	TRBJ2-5	TGTGCCAGTAGTATAATGGCTAGGATGGAGACCCAGTACTTC	CASSIMARMETQYF